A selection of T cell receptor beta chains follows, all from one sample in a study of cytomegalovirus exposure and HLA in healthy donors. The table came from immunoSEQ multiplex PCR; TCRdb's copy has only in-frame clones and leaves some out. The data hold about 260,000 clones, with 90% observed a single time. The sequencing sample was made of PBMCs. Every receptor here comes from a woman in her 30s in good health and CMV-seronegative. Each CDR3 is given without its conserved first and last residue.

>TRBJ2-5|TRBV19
ASSKQGTETQY
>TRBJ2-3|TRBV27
ASSSGLTWY
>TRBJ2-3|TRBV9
ASSRPGPEADTQY
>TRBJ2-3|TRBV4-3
ASSRLAVSTDTQY
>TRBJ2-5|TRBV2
ASNPGPSVRETQY
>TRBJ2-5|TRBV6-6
ASRADSAPQETQY
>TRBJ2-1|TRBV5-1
ASSLGQGNVEQF
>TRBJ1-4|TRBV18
ASSLDRGEKLF
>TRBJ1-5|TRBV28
AISEGDQPQH
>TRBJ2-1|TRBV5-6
ASSSGTGINEQF
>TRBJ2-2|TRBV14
ASSRKWTGTGELF
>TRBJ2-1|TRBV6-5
ASSPSSGRAEQF
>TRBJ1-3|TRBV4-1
ASSQRTEFSGNTIY
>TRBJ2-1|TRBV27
ASSTAAGVINEQF
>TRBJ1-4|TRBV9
ASSVAGGGEKLF
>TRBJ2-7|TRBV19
ASSILGGLAAGYEQY
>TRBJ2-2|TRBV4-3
ASSQGRGLGGELF
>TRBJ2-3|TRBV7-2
ASSAQGTDTQY
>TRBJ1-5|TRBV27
ASRSLQQGNQPQH
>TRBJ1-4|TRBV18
ASAQGTNEKLF
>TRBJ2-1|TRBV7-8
ASSLWVAGVINEQF
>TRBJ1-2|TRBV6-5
ASGLTGMANYGYT
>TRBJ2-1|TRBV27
ASSYSGRGNEQF
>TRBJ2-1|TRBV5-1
ASSLTRSAYNEQF
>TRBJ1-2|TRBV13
ASSIQGGHYGYT